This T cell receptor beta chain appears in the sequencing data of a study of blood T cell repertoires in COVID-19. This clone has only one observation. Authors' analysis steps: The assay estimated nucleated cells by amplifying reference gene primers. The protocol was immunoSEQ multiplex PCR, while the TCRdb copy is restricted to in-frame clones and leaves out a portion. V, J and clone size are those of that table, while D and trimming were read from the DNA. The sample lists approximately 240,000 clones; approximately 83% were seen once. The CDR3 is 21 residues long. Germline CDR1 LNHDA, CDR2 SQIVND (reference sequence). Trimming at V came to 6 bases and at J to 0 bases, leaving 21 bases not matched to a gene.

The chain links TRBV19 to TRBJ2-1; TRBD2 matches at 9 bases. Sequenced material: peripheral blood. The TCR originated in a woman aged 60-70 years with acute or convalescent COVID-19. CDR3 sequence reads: CASRHREAGLAPISSYNEQFF. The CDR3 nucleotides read TGTGCCAGTAGACATCGAGAGGCGGGACTAGCCCCCATCAGCTCCTACAATGAGCAGTTCTTC.